This T cell receptor beta chain is from a study of blood T cell repertoires in COVID-19. Overall study: The United States, Italy and Spain provided the acute and convalescent COVID-19 samples. T cells, B-cell-depleted T cells, or PBMCs provided the cDNA or gDNA that served as material.

In this sample, this clone turned up once. In the authors' methods: Reference gene primers were amplified, and this amplification served to estimate nucleated cell counts. Measured with immunoSEQ multiplex PCR; TCRdb has only the in-frame clones, and not every one. The DNA gave D and trimming, while V, J and clone size come from that table. The sample has around 100,000 clones, 80% to 90% seen once. V dropped 5 bases and J dropped 1; count of bases not matched to a gene: 10. Germline CDR1 reads WNHNN; CDR2 reads SYGVQD (reference sequence). The CDR3 covers 17 residues. The chain carries TRBV10-1 and TRBJ2-5, with TRBD1 matching 10 bases. This TCR derives from a human donor in a cohort sampled during active COVID-19. The sample comprised peripheral blood. CDR3 nucleotide sequence: TGCGCCAGCAGTCGATCCGGGACAGGGGTATTCCAAGAGACCCAGTACTTC. It is translated as CASSRSGTGVFQETQYF.